Below are 23 T cell receptor beta chains sequenced from a single sample in a study of low-dose radiotherapy and immunotherapy resistance in tumors. cDNA synthesis used a TRAV/TRBV-specific primer set for both chains. Amplification of TCRs used a constant-region primer and V-primer adapter for roughly 22 PCR cycles. TCRdb reanalysed the reads using MiXCR and keeps one entry per CDR3 protein. The sample has over 55,000 distinct CDR3 sequences; around 31% are singletons. The time point: before trial treatment. This specimen consisted of PBMCs, obtained before treatment. The receptors derive from a female donor with ovarian cancer.

J is TRBJ1-1 and V is TRBV29-1; D is unresolved. CDR1 and CDR2 (germline): SQVTM, ANQGSEA. Trimming stripped 4 bases from V and 3 bases from J, with 3 bases between. CDR3 length equals 10 residues. CDR3: CSVGHTEAFF. In nucleotides, the CDR3 is TGCAGCGTTGGTCACACTGAAGCTTTCTTT.

The chain recombines TRBV19 with TRBJ1-5, with 8 bases fitting TRBD1. Germline trimming cut 1 base from V and 3 bases from J; bases unmatched to any gene: 8. CDR1 is LNHDA, CDR2 SQIVND, per germline (reference sequence). The CDR3 spans 17 residues. DNA for the CDR3: TGTGCCAGTAGTATAGGGGACAGGTCGTTATCCAATCAGCCCCAGCATTTT. This codes for CASSIGDRSLSNQPQHF. Complete variable domain (other parts from reference TRBV19 and TRBJ1-5): DGGITQSPKYLFRKEGQNVTLSCEQNLNHDAMYWYRQDPGQGLRLIYYSQIVNDFQKGDIAEGYSVSREKKESFPLTVTSAQKNPTAFYLCASSIGDRSLSNQPQHFGDGTRLSIL.

About this clonotype: A far bigger clonotype differs at one base, so this is likely a read error. The chain recombines TRBV24-1 with TRBJ2-7; possibly TRBD1 for D (7 bases). Germline values: CDR1 KGHDR, CDR2 SFDVKD. Trimming removed 5 bases from V and 6 bases from J, with 19 bases in between. The CDR3 sequence is 15 residues long. CDR3 amino acids: CATSGRPQGGGEQYF. The DNA of the CDR3 is TGTGCCACCAGTGGTCGGCCCCAGGGGGGAGGCGAGCAGTACTTC.

As regards this clonotype: A far larger clone is just one base off, so this is likely a read error. CDR3 sequence: CASRPGQYSYEQYF. The CDR3 region has the DNA TGCGCCAGCAGACCGGGACAGTACTCCTACGAGCAGTACTTC. The chain carries TRBV4-1 and TRBJ2-7, with 7 bases aligning to TRBD1. The CDR3 has 14 amino acids. Germline values: CDR1 MGHRA, CDR2 YSYEKL. With 6 bases clipped from V and 0 bases from J, the junction kept 5 bases outside the gene matches.

The gene calls are TRBV5-1 and TRBJ2-7; D is ambiguous. CDR1 is SGHRS, CDR2 YFSETQ, per germline. CDR3 length equals 13 residues. V was pared by 1 base and J by 6 bases, with 11 bases between. The CDR3 sequence is CASSLSGGSEQYF. The CDR3 nucleotides are TGCGCCAGCAGCTTGTCAGGCGGATCCGAGCAGTACTTC.

This clonotype was recorded many times. V is TRBV6-2 or TRBV6-3 and J is TRBJ1-1; D is unresolved. In germline, CDR1 is MNHEY, CDR2 SVGEGT. Trimming removed 5 bases from V and 1 base from J, with 8 bases in between. This CDR3 region has 13 residues. The CDR3 is CASSMARNTEAFF. The CDR3 region has the DNA TGTGCCAGCAGTATGGCGCGGAACACTGAAGCTTTCTTT.

The J gene is TRBJ2-1, the V gene TRBV7-3; TRBD2 matches at 7 bases. CDR1 SGHTA and CDR2 FQGTGA come from the germline V gene. Trimming cost V 5 bases and J 9 bases; bases outside gene matches: 19. There are 17 residues in the CDR3. CDR3 in amino acids: CASSEAGRRVYRVEQFF. The CDR3 DNA sequence: TGTGCCAGCAGCGAAGCGGGACGTAGGGTATATAGGGTTGAGCAGTTCTTC. Full variable domain (rest looked up from reference TRBV7-3 and TRBJ2-1): GAGVSQTPSNKVTEKGKYVELRCDPISGHTALYWYRQSLGQGPEFLIYFQGTGAADDSGLPNDRFFAVRPEGSVSTLKIQRTERGDSAVYLCASSEAGRRVYRVEQFFGPGTRLTVL.

This clonotype was picked up one time. CDR3 loop: CASSPTGATYTEAFF. CDR3 nucleotide sequence: TGCGCCAGCAGCCCGACAGGGGCAACCTACACTGAAGCTTTCTTT. The chain has TRBV5-1 and TRBJ1-1; 8 nucleotides align to TRBD1. The V segment lost 4 bases and the J segment 3 bases; nucleotides outside the gene matches: 8. CDR3 length equals 15 residues. The germline CDR1 and CDR2 sequences are SGHRS and YFSETQ.

The V call is TRBV27, the J call TRBJ2-2; the D gene is possibly TRBD2 (5 bases). The germline gives CDR1 MNHEY, CDR2 SMNVEV (reference sequence). Trimming cost V 10 bases and J 0 bases, with 9 bases left between them. The CDR3 has 13 amino acids. The CDR3 DNA sequence: TGTGCCACAAGAGGGTCGAACACCGGGGAGCTGTTTTTT. Its translation: CATRGSNTGELFF.

This clonotype was detected ten times or more. The CDR3 region is CASSPNGGMAYEQYF. The CDR3 DNA is TGTGCCAGCAGCCCGAACGGGGGAATGGCCTACGAGCAGTACTTC. The genes are TRBV7-3 and TRBJ2-7; TRBD2 is a possible D gene (6 bases). The V end was cut by 5 bases, the J end by 2 bases, with 16 bases between. Per germline, CDR1 SGHTA and CDR2 FQGTGA. This CDR3 is built from 15 residues.

This clonotype occurred many times. The rearrangement uses TRBV7-9 and TRBJ1-2; 9 bases agree with TRBD1. This CDR3 is 13 amino acids long. V trimming: 5 bases; J trimming: 9 bases; junction bases outside the gene matches: 7. Germline-derived CDR1 and CDR2 are SEHNR and FQNEAQ (reference sequence). CDR3: CASSTGQGLSYTF. The CDR3 DNA follows: TGTGCCAGCAGCACCGGACAGGGGCTGAGCTACACCTTC.

This chain uses TRBV21-1 with TRBJ2-5. TRBV21-1 is given as a pseudogene. CDR3 length equals 10 residues. Here the CDR3 DNA reads TGTGCCAGAGGGCAAGAGACCCAGTACTTC. Translating gives CARGQETQYF.

The rearrangement uses TRBV6-2 or TRBV6-3 and TRBJ1-1, with a possible D match to TRBD1 (5 bases). Germline V gene data show CDR1 as MNHEY and CDR2 as SVGEGT. This CDR3 comprises 15 residues. V lost 0 bases, J lost 4 bases, and 12 bases lay in between. Here the CDR3 reads CASSYSTQGGTEAFF. Written as DNA, the CDR3 is TGTGCCAGCAGTTACTCGACCCAGGGAGGCACTGAAGCTTTCTTT.

This clonotype was counted many times. V usage is TRBV18 and J usage is TRBJ1-4; D possibly corresponds to TRBD1 (5 bases). The V and J ends lost 2 bases and 8 bases respectively, with 18 bases between them. Germline V gene sequence: CDR1 KGHSH, CDR2 LQKENI. CDR3 length equals 16 residues. CDR3 bases: TGTGCCAGCTCACCAGCGATCGGGGGTATGGTGGAAAAACTGTTTTTT. Translating it yields CASSPAIGGMVEKLFF.

The chain uses TRBV4-1 and TRBJ1-3; a possible D gene is TRBD1 (6 bases). Trimming took off 1 base at V and 0 bases at J, with 16 bases between the two ends. The CDR3 runs to 18 residues. Germline CDR1 reads MGHRA; CDR2 reads YSYEKL. The CDR3 sequence: CASSQVGTPPSSGNTIYF. In DNA form, the CDR3 reads TGCGCCAGCAGCCAAGTGGGGACACCACCAAGCTCTGGAAACACCATATATTTT.

This clonotype was counted ten times or more. The V call is TRBV4-1, the J call TRBJ1-5, with D possibly being TRBD1 (5 bases). Germline CDR1 reads MGHRA; CDR2 reads YSYEKL. The CDR3 loop spans 19 amino acids. With 0 bases removed from V and 0 bases from J, the gap between germline ends came to 18 bases. CDR3 in DNA: TGCGCCAGCAGCCAAGATCGGAGTGGGGCAGTCGATAGCAATCAGCCCCAGCATTTT. It yields the protein CASSQDRSGAVDSNQPQHF.

This clonotype was observed a few times. The germline gene is not matched at one end of the junction; a read error may be the cause. This chain connects TRBV7-7 to TRBJ2-1; D gene ambiguous. The germline V gene encodes CDR1 SSHAT and CDR2 FNYEAQ (reference sequence). The CDR3 contains 13 residues. The CDR3: CASSSFRDNEQFF. The CDR3 region has the DNA TGTGCTAGCAGCTCCTTCCGGGACAATGAGCAGTTCTTC.

This clonotype was counted at least ten times. V usage is TRBV5-6 and J usage is TRBJ2-2; a possible D gene is TRBD1 (5 bases). The CDR3 covers 13 residues. The V and J ends lost 1 base and 6 bases respectively, with 7 bases between them. Germline assignment: CDR1 SGHDT and CDR2 YYEEEE. CDR3 in DNA: TGTGCCAGCAGCTTGCAGGGTCCCGGGGAGCTGTTTTTT. Translation gives CASSLQGPGELFF.

This clonotype was seen more than once but under ten times. This chain joins TRBV19 and TRBJ2-4; D might be TRBD2 (5 bases). The CDR3 is 16 amino acids. CDR1 LNHDA and CDR2 SQIVND come from the germline V gene (reference sequence). The V and J ends lost 4 bases and 0 bases respectively, with 13 bases between them. CDR3: CASSNRGREAKNIQYF. The CDR3 bases are TGTGCCAGTAGTAATCGGGGTCGGGAAGCCAAAAACATTCAGTACTTC.

The chain combines TRBV30 with TRBJ1-1; 10 positions match TRBD1. V shed 2 bases and J 2 bases; nucleotides not matched to a gene: 11. The CDR3 is made up of 17 amino acids. The germline gives CDR1 GTSNPN, CDR2 SVGIG (reference sequence). The DNA of the CDR3 is TGTGCCTGGAGTCCAGAGGGGACAGGGGAAACTAACACTGAAGCTTTCTTT. Translated: CAWSPEGTGETNTEAFF.

This clonotype has a handful of counts. The chain carries TRBV19 and TRBJ1-2; D uncertain. The CDR3 extends over 15 amino acids. Trimming pared 6 bases from V and 0 bases from J, leaving 14 bases between. Germline CDR1 LNHDA, CDR2 SQIVND (reference sequence). The chain's CDR3 is CASRSGERANYGYTF. CDR3 nucleotide sequence: TGTGCCAGTAGATCGGGAGAGAGAGCTAACTATGGCTACACCTTC.

This clonotype was counted ten times or more. This chain joins TRBV20-1 and TRBJ2-5; 12 nucleotides match TRBD2. The CDR3 sequence is 14 residues long. Germline V lookup: CDR1 DFQATT, CDR2 SNEGSKA (reference sequence). The V and J ends lost 3 bases and 5 bases, in that order; junction bases with no gene match: 4. The CDR3 DNA reads TGCAGTGCTAGGACTAGCGGGAGTTATGAGACCCAGTACTTC. Translating gives CSARTSGSYETQYF.

This clonotype was counted many times. The genes are TRBV29-1 and TRBJ1-1, with 8 bases aligning to TRBD1. V shed 7 bases, J shed 0 bases, and the junction held 7 bases outside the gene matches. CDR3 length: 14 amino acids. Germline V gives CDR1 SQVTM, CDR2 ANQGSEA. The CDR3 DNA is TGCAGCGCGATACGGACAGGGTTGAACACTGAAGCTTTCTTT. This encodes CSAIRTGLNTEAFF.